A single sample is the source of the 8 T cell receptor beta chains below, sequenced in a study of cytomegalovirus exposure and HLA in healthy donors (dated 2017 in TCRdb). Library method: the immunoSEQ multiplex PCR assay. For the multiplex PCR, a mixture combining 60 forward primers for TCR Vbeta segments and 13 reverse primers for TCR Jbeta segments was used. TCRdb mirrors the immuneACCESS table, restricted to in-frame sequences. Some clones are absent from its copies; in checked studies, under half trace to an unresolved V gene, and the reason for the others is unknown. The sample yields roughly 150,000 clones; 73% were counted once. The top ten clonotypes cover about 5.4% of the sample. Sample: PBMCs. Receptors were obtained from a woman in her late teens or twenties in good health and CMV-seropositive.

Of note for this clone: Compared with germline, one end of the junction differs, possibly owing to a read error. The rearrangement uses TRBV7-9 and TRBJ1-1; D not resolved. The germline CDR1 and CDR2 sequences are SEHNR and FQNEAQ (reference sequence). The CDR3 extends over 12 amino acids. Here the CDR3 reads CSSSLVAVEAFF. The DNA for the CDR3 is TGTTCCAGCAGCTTAGTAGCGGTTGAAGCTTTCTTT.

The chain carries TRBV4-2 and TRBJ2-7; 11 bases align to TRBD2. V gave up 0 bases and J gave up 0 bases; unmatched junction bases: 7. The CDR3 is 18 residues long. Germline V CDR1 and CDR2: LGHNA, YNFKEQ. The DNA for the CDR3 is TGTGCCAGCAGCCAAGACTGGGTGACTAGCGGGGCCTCCTACGAGCAGTACTTC. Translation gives CASSQDWVTSGASYEQYF.

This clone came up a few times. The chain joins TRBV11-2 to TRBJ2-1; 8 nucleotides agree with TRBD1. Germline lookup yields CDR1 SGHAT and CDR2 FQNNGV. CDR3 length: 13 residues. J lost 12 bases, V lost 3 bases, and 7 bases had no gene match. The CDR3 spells CASSFPRGRGQFF. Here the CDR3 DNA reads TGTGCCAGCAGCTTTCCCAGGGGGCGAGGGCAGTTCTTC. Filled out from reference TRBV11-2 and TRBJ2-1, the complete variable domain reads EAGVAQSPRYKIIEKRQSVAFWCNPISGHATLYWYQQILGQGPKLLIQFQNNGVVDDSQLPKDRFSAERLKGVDSTLKIQPAKLEDSAVYLCASSFPRGRGQFFGPGTRLTVL.

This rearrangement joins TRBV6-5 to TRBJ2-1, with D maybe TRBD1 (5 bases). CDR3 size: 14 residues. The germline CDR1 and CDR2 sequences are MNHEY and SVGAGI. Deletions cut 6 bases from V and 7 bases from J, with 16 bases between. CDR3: CASSRDSWVNEQFF. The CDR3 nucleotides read TGTGCCAGCAGCCGTGACAGTTGGGTTAATGAGCAGTTCTTC.

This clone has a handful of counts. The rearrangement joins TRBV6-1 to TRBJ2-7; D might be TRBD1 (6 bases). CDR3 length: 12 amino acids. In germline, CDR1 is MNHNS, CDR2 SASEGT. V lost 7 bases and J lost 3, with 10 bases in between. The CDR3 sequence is CASIRGIYEQYF. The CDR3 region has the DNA TGTGCCAGCATCAGGGGCATCTACGAGCAGTACTTC.

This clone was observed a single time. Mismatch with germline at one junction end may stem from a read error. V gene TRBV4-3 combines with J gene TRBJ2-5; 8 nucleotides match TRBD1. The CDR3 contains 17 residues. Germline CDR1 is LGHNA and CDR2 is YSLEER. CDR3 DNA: TGCGCCAGCAGCCAAGATCCCACAGGGGGAATACAAGAGGCCCAGTACTTC. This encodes CASSQDPTGGIQEAQYF.

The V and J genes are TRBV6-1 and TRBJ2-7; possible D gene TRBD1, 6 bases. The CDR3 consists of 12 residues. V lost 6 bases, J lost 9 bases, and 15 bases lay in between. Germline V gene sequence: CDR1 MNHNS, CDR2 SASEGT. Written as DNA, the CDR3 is TGTGCCAGCAGAGGAGACAGGCTGGCGCAGTACTTC. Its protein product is CASRGDRLAQYF.

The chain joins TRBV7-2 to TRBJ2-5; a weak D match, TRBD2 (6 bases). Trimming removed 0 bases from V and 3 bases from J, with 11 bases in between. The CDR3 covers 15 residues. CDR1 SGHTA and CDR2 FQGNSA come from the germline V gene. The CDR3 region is CASSLAGLLKETQYF. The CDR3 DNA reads TGTGCCAGCAGCTTAGCGGGACTTCTCAAAGAGACCCAGTACTTC.